This T cell receptor beta chain was profiled in a study of spatial heterogeneity in lung cancer. Germline V CDR1 and CDR2: MNHEY, SMNVEV (reference sequence). The ends lost 6 bases at V and 3 bases at J; junction bases unmatched: 4. The length of the CDR3 is 13 residues. Notes on the study in general: Tumors with more nonsynonymous mutations had more expanded intratumoral alpha and beta TCRs. Ubiquitous expanded TCR counts tracked ubiquitous nonsynonymous mutations, and regional counts tracked regional ones. In tumor T cells, estimated coverage reached around 7.6% for alpha chains and approximately 13% for beta chains.

Concerning this clonotype itself: Its target is unknown. This beta chain appears as a stray read in a library generated for alpha chains; its size is not informative.

Indicated time point: sample taken at primary tumor resection. The donors comprised about 69 untreated early-stage non-small cell lung cancer patients. Unsorted samples of tumor, nontumor lung or frozen PBMC had their whole RNA sequenced. TCRdb redid the calling of the 5' RACE reads with MiXCR, one entry per CDR3 protein. The data show about 1,500 distinct CDR3 sequences, more than 4.5% seen once. The clonotype originates from a female donor with early-stage non-small cell lung cancer. V usage is TRBV27 and J usage is TRBJ1-2; 7 positions match TRBD1. Sequencing used lung tumor tissue, obtained at surgery. In DNA, the CDR3 is TGTGCCAGCAGACGGGACAGTTACTATGGCTACACCTTC. Protein sequence: CASRRDSYYGYTF.